The clone carrying this T cell receptor (beta chain) was counted a few times. What it binds is unknown. This sample is drawn from a study of blood T cells in healthy people across ages. Background on the study: Template switching retrieved approximately one barcoded beta molecule for each two T cells.

For the second PCR, which ran for 7 to 11 cycles, a sample-barcoded 5' primer and a J-beta primer mix were used. TCRdb ran MiXCR on the 5' RACE reads and lists one entry per CDR3 protein. The repertoire holds hundreds of thousands of distinct CDR3 sequences, around 20% seen once, with 3% to 4% in the top ten. Study-wide results and caveats: Older age went with lower TCR beta diversity per million T cells, in a roughly linear way. Possibly, changes in expanded clonotypes were confounded because donor CMV status was unknown.

Sequencing was performed on blood. The receptor's source is a man aged 65 to 79 in good health.

The CDR3 protein is CSARDLILSGRNTEQFF. CDR3 sequence (DNA): TGCAGTGCTAGAGATTTGATTCTTAGCGGGAGGAACACTGAGCAGTTCTTC. This chain joins TRBV20-1 and TRBJ2-1; 10 nucleotides match TRBD2. Germline CDR1 is DFQATT and CDR2 is SNEGSKA (reference sequence). The V gene end was trimmed by 0 bases and the J gene end by 9 bases; junction bases not matched to a gene: 14. The CDR3 consists of 17 residues.